This TCR beta chain was observed in a study of blood T cell repertoires in COVID-19. V shed 6 bases and J 7 bases; nucleotides not matched to a gene: 11. There are 15 residues in the CDR3. CDR1 and CDR2 from the germline V gene are MNHEY and SVGAGI. Assay: immunoSEQ multiplex PCR; the TCRdb copy retains only in-frame clones and omits some. The table lists 200,000 to 300,000 clones, 75% to 85% of them singletons. The clonotype was recovered from a human donor in a cohort sampled during active COVID-19. This chain uses TRBV6-5 with TRBJ2-1, with 8 bases identical to TRBD2. The sample comprised peripheral blood. DNA of the CDR3: TGTGCCAGCAGCCGACTAGCGACGCCCACAAATGAGCAGTTCTTC. Translation: CASSRLATPTNEQFF.